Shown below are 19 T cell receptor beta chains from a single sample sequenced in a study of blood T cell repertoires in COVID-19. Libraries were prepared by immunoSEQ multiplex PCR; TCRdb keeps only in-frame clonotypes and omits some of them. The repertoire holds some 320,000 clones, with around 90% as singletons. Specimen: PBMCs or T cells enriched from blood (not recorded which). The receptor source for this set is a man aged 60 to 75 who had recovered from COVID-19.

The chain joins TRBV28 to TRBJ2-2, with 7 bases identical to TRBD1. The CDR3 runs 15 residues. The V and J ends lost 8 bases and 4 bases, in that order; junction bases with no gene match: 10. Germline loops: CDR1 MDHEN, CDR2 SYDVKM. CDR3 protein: CASGLSAGGTGELFF. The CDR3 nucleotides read TGTGCCAGCGGCCTATCGGCAGGGGGCACCGGGGAGCTGTTTTTT.

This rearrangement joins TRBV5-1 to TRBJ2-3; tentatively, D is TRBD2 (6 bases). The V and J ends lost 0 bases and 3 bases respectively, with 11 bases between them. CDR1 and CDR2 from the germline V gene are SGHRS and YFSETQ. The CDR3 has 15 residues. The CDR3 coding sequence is TGCGCCAGCAGCTTGGACGGGAGCTCGACAGATACGCAGTATTTT. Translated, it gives CASSLDGSSTDTQYF.

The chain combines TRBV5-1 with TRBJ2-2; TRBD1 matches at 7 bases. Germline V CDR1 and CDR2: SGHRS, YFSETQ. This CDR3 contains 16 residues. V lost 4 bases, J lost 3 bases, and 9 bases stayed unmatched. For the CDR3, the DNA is TGCGCCAGCAGCGAACAGGGGTCTCCGGACACCGGGGAGCTGTTTTTT. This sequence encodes CASSEQGSPDTGELFF.

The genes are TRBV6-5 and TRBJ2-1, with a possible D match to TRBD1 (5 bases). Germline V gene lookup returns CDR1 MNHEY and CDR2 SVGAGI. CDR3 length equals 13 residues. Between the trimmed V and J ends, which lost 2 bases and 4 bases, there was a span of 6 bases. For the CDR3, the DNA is TGTGCCAGCAGTTACGACAGATACAATGAGCAGTTCTTC. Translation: CASSYDRYNEQFF.

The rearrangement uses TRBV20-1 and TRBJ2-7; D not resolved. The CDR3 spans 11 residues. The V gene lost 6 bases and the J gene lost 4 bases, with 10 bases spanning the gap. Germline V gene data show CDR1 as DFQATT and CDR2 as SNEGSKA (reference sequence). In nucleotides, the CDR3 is TGCAGTGCCCCTGAGGAGTACGAGCAGTACTTC. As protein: CSAPEEYEQYF.

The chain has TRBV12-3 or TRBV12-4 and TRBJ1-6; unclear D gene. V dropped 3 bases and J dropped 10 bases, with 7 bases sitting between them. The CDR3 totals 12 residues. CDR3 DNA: TGTGCCAGCAGTTTCGGAGAGTCACCCCTCCACTTT. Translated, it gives CASSFGESPLHF.

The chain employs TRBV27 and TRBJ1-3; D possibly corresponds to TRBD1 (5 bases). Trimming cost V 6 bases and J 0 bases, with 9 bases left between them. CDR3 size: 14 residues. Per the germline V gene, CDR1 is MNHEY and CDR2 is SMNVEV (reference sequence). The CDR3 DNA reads TGTGCCAGCAGGGAGACAGCCTCTGGAAACACCATATATTTT. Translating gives CASRETASGNTIYF.

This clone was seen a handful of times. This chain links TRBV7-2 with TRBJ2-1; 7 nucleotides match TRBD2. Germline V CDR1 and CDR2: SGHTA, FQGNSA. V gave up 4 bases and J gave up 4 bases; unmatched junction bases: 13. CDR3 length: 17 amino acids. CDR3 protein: CASSSLPASGSYNEQFF. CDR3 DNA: TGTGCCAGCAGCTCACTTCCGGCTAGCGGATCGTACAATGAGCAGTTCTTC.

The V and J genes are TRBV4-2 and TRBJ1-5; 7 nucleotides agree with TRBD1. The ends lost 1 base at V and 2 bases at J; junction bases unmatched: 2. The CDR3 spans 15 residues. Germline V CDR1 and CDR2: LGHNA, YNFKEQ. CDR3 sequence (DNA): TGTGCCAGCAGCCAAGGACAGGGCGGCAATCAGCCCCAGCATTTT. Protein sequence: CASSQGQGGNQPQHF.

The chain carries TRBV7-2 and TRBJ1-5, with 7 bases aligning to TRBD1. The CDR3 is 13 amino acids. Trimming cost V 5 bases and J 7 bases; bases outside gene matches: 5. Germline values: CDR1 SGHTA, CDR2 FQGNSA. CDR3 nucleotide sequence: TGTGCCAGCAGCCCAGACAGGGTACAGCCCCAGCATTTT. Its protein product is CASSPDRVQPQHF.

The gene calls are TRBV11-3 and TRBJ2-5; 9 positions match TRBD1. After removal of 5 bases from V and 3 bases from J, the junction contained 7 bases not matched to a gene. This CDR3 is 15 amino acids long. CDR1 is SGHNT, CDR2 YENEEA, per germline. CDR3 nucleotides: TGTGCCAGCAGCCCAAGACAGGGGGTCGAAGAGACCCAGTACTTC. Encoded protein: CASSPRQGVEETQYF.

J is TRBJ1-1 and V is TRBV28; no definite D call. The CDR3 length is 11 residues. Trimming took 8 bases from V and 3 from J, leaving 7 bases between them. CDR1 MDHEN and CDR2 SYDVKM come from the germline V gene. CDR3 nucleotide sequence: TGTGCCAGCTTACGGGACACTGAAGCTTTCTTT. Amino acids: CASLRDTEAFF.

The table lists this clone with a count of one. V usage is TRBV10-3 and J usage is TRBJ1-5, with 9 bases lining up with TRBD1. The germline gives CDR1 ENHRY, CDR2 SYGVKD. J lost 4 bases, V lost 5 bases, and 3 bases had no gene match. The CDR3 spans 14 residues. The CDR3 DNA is TGTGCCATCAGTACGGGACAGGGAAATCAGCCCCAGCATTTT. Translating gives CAISTGQGNQPQHF.

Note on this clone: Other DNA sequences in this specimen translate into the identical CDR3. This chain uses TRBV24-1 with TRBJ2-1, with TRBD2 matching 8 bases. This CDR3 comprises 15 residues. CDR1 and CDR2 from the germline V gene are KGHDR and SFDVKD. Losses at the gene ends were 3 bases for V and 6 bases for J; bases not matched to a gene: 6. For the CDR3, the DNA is TGTGCCACCAGTGATCCAAGGCTAGCGGGCAATGAGCAGTTCTTC. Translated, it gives CATSDPRLAGNEQFF.

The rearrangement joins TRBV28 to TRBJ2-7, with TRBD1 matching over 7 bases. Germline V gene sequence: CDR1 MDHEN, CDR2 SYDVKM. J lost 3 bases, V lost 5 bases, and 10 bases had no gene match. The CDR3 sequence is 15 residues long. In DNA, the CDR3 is TGTGCCAGCAGTCAACCCCAGGCAGGGGGCTACGAGCAGTACTTC. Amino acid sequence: CASSQPQAGGYEQYF.

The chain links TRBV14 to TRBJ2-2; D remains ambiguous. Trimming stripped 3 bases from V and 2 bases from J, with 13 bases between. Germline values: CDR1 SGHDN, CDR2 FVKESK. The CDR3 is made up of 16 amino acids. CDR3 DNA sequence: TGTGCCAGCAGCCAGTACTACCAAATTAACACCGGGGAGCTGTTTTTT. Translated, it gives CASSQYYQINTGELFF.

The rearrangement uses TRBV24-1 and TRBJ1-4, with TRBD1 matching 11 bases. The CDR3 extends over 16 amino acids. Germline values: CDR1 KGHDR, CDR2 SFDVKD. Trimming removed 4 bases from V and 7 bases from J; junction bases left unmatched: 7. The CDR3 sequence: CATSESGQGVFEKLFF. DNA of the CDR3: TGTGCCACCAGTGAATCGGGACAGGGGGTTTTTGAAAAACTGTTTTTT.

The CDR3, as DNA: TGTGCCAGCAGCTTAGGGAGGGCTGTTCAAGAGACCCAGTACTTC. Amino acid sequence: CASSLGRAVQETQYF. The chain combines TRBV7-9 with TRBJ2-5, with D maybe TRBD2 (6 bases). Deletions cut 1 base from V and 2 bases from J, with 11 bases between. This CDR3 contains 15 residues. CDR1 and CDR2 (germline): SEHNR, FQNEAQ (reference sequence).

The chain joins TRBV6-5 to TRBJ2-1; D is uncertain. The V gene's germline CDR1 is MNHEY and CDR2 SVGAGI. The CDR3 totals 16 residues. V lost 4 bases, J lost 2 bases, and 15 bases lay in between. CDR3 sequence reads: CASSFIPENPYNEQFF. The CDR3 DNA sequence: TGTGCCAGCAGTTTCATCCCGGAGAATCCCTACAATGAGCAGTTCTTC.